A selection of T cell receptor beta chains follows, all from one sample in a study of vaccination and CD4 T cells after COVID-19. Their target antigens are unknown. In TCRdb, the PCR reads were re-called with MiXCR into one record per CDR3 protein. Of about 7,000 distinct CDR3 sequences listed, 50% are singletons. Sequenced sample: CD4+ T cells from blood, cultured in vitro. Every receptor here comes from a human donor in good health. CDR3s include the opening cysteine and the closing phenylalanine or tryptophan. D genes are given only for firm matches. Clone size appears in some rows only: once, few, many, or a class for an expanded clone.

j_call | v_call | d_call | clone_size | cdr3_nt | cdr3_aa
TRBJ2-3 | TRBV2 | . | few | TGTGCCAGCCAACAGGCTTGGCGTACAGATACGCAGTATTTT | CASQQAWRTDTQYF
TRBJ1-2 | TRBV20-1 | . | . | TGCAGTGCTAGAGGGGCGGGTGGCTACACCTTC | CSARGAGGYTF
TRBJ2-2 | TRBV20-1 | . | few | TGCAGTGCCCGGGGCAGCACGAACACCGGGGAGCTGTTTTTT | CSARGSTNTGELFF
TRBJ1-4 | TRBV20-1 | TRBD1 | . | TGCAGTGCCGGATTACAGGGGGGTTACAGGGGACTGTTTTTT | CSAGLQGGYRGLFF
TRBJ2-2 | TRBV14 | . | . | TGTGCCAGCAGCCAAGATGTGGGCGGGGAGCTGTTTTTT | CASSQDVGGELFF
TRBJ2-3 | TRBV7-2 | . | . | TGTGCCAGCAGCTTTACTGCCCTGACAGAGAGCACAGATACGCAGTATTTT | CASSFTALTESTDTQYF
TRBJ2-1 | TRBV6-5 | . | . | TGTGCCAGCAGTTACTCAGAGGGTTATGGGCAGTTCTTC | CASSYSEGYGQFF
TRBJ2-7 | TRBV7-6 | . | . | TGTGCCAGCAGCTTAGACGAGGGGCCCTACGAGCAGTACTTC | CASSLDEGPYEQYF
TRBJ1-5 | TRBV7-3 | TRBD1 | . | TGTGCCAGCAGCCACATACCCACCGGGACAGAAAATCAGCCCCAGCATTTT | CASSHIPTGTENQPQHF
TRBJ1-3 | TRBV6-5 | TRBD1 | few | TGTGCCAGCAGTTACTCGACAGGGGGTTCGGCCATATATTTT | CASSYSTGGSAIYF
TRBJ2-3 | TRBV5-1 | TRBD2 | . | TGCGCCAGCAGCTTGTCGTCGGGGGGAGGGGCAGATACGCAGTATTTT | CASSLSSGGGADTQYF
TRBJ1-6 | TRBV9 | . | . | TGTGCCAGTAGCCGGGATCCCCTCCAGGATTCACCCCTCCACTTT | CASSRDPLQDSPLHF
TRBJ2-1 | TRBV20-1 | TRBD2 | . | TGCAGTGTCTTATCTAGCGGGGGCTATAATGAGCAGTTCTTC | CSVLSSGGYNEQFF
TRBJ1-2 | TRBV28 | . | . | TGTGCCAGCAGTTTTGGGACGCGTAACTATGGCTACACCTTC | CASSFGTRNYGYTF
TRBJ2-3 | TRBV20-1 | . | . | TGCAGTGCTAGAAAGGACCAGGCCACAGATACGCAGTATTTT | CSARKDQATDTQYF
TRBJ2-1 | TRBV7-9 | TRBD1 | few | TGTGCCAGCAGCGTGACAGGGTCGAATGAGCAGTTCTTC | CASSVTGSNEQFF
TRBJ1-2 | TRBV27 | . | . | TGTGCCAGCAGTTTAGGGGGAAACTATGGCTACACCTTC | CASSLGGNYGYTF
TRBJ1-2 | TRBV15 | TRBD1 | . | TGTGCCACCAGCAGAGATAGGGGACAGGGGCAGAGCTACACCTTC | CATSRDRGQGQSYTF
TRBJ2-7 | TRBV6-1 | . | once | TGTGCCAGCAGTAAAGTGCTGGAAAGTAACTACGAGCAGTACTTC | CASSKVLESNYEQYF
TRBJ2-6 | TRBV4-2 | . | . | TGTGCCAGCAGCCAAGACGTGGCGGGGGCGGCCAACGTCCTGACTTTC | CASSQDVAGAANVLTF
TRBJ1-5 | TRBV6-2/TRBV6-3 | TRBD1 | . | TGTGCCAGCAGTTACCCAAGGACAGGGGCTATGGGCAATCAGCCCCAGCATTTT | CASSYPRTGAMGNQPQHF
TRBJ1-5 | TRBV12-5 | . | few | TGTGCTAGTGGTCCGCAGAGCAATCAGCCCCAGCATTTT | CASGPQSNQPQHF
TRBJ1-2 | TRBV6-1 | TRBD1 | few | TGTGCCAGCATTAGGACAGGGGTCGGCTATGGCTACACCTTC | CASIRTGVGYGYTF
TRBJ1-1 | TRBV7-3 | TRBD1 | few | TGTGCCAGCAGCTTGACAGGGATCGAGGAAGCTTTCTTT | CASSLTGIEEAFF
TRBJ2-1 | TRBV20-1 | TRBD2 | . | TGCAGTGCTAGACTAGCGGACAATGAGCAGTTCTTC | CSARLADNEQFF
TRBJ2-7 | TRBV7-9 | . | few | TGTGCCAGCAGCTTAAAGGTATCGGGGGCCTTGGACGAGCAGTACTTC | CASSLKVSGALDEQYF
TRBJ1-5 | TRBV12-3/TRBV12-4 | TRBD1 | . | TGTGCCAGTCGACAGGGTAGCAATCAGCCCCAGCATTTT | CASRQGSNQPQHF
TRBJ2-1 | TRBV10-1 | TRBD2 | . | TGCGCCAGTCTCCCAGCGGGGAGCTCCTACAATGAGCAGTTCTTC | CASLPAGSSYNEQFF
TRBJ2-1 | TRBV7-3 | TRBD2 | few | TGTGCCAGCAGCTTAAGTCTAGCGGGGCTCGGCGAGCAGTTCTTC | CASSLSLAGLGEQFF